The TCR beta chain described here comes from a study of CD8 T cells in ankylosing spondylitis. TCRdb reprocessed the 5' RACE reads with MiXCR, giving one entry per CDR3 protein. Found here are approximately 45,000 distinct CDR3 sequences, approximately 11% of them singletons; the top ten hold 1.4%. This clonotype has more than one count but fewer than ten. A much larger clonotype is one base distant, so this may be a read error. This sequence originates from a male donor with ankylosing spondylitis or in good health (not recorded which). Material: blood, either unsorted or a sorted T cell fraction (not recorded which).

The CDR3 loop reads CASTPAEGRGTPLHF. Written as DNA, the CDR3 is TGTGCCAGCACCCCAGCAGAGGGTCGGGGGACACCCCTCCACTTT. The chain joins TRBV6-1 to TRBJ1-6; TRBD1 might be the D (5 bases). V was shortened by 7 bases and J by 11 bases, with 21 bases between the two germline ends. Germline V gene sequence: CDR1 MNHNS, CDR2 SASEGT. The CDR3 has 15 amino acids.